This T cell receptor (beta chain) was retrieved from a study of OX40 agonist ivuxolimab in advanced cancers. Study-wide context: Participants could have had prior anti-PD-1, anti-PD-L1 or anti-CTLA-4 therapy, and approximately 37% had some.

About this clone: The antigen is not known.

Clones were read by immunoSEQ multiplex PCR, and TCRdb kept only the in-frame ones, dropping some. The repertoire holds tens of thousands of clones, with roughly nine tenths as singletons. Study-level points and caveats: CD4+ T cells averaged fewer expanded clones than CD8+ T cells.

Unmatched junction bases numbered 10, after V lost 4 bases and J lost 4 bases. CDR1 is SGHNT, CDR2 YENEEA, per germline. The CDR3 totals 17 residues. The input for sequencing was CD4+ or CD8+ T cells sorted from blood, taken in a trial of the OX40 agonist ivuxolimab. The rearrangement links TRBV11-3 to TRBJ2-5, with 12 bases fitting TRBD2. The sequence was obtained from an adult with an advanced solid tumor such as melanoma, head and neck, liver or kidney cancer. The chain's CDR3 is CASSYRTSGTSTETQYF. The CDR3 DNA reads TGTGCCAGCAGCTACCGGACTAGCGGGACTTCAACAGAGACCCAGTACTTC. The full variable domain, in which reference TRBV11-3 and TRBJ2-5 provide the parts outside the CDR3, is EAGVVQSPRYKIIEKKQPVAFWCNPISGHNTLYWYLQNLGQGPELLIRYENEEAVDDSQLPKDRFSAERLKGVDSTLKIQPAELGDSAVYLCASSYRTSGTSTETQYFGPGTRLLVL.